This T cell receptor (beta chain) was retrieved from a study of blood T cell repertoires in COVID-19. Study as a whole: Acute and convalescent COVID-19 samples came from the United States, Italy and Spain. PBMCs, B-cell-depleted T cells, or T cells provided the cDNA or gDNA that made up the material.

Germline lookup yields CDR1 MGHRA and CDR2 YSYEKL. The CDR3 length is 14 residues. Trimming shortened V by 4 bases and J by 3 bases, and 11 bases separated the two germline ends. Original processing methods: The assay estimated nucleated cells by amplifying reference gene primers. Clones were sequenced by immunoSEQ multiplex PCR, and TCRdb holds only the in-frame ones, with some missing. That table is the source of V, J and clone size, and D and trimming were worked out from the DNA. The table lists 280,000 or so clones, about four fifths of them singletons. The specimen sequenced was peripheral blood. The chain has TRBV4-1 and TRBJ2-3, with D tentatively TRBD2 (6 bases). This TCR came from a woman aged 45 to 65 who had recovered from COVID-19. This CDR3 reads CASSPPGRTDTQYF. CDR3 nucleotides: TGCGCCAGCAGCCCCCCGGGGAGGACAGATACGCAGTATTTT.